This is a list of T cell receptor beta chains from one sample in a study of glioma-infiltrating T cells after dendritic cell vaccination. The protocol was immunoSEQ multiplex PCR, while the TCRdb copy is restricted to in-frame clones and leaves out a portion. The sample records almost 90,000 clones, roughly 80% being singletons. The sample here was blood, taken after dendritic cell vaccination. All receptors derive from a human donor with glioblastoma. Each CDR3 is given with its conserved first and last residue. A D gene is named only where the DNA matches it firmly. Clone size is stated in some rows and not others, as once, few, many or a class when expanded.

clone_size j_call v_call d_call cdr3_aa cdr3_nt
few TRBJ1-2 TRBV29-1 NA CSVDPGDYTF TGCAGCGTTGACCCCGGGGACTACACCTTC
NA TRBJ2-7 TRBV27 TRBD1 CASGPRDSSYEQYF TGTGCCAGCGGACCCCGGGACAGCTCCTACGAGCAGTACTTC
NA TRBJ2-7 TRBV27 TRBD1 CASSMGQGRSEQYF TGTGCCAGCAGTATGGGACAGGGAAGGAGCGAGCAGTACTTC
few TRBJ2-3 TRBV19 TRBD2 CASSIQVAGAFPTDTQYF TGTGCCAGTAGTATCCAGGTAGCGGGAGCCTTTCCCACAGATACGCAGTATTTT
NA TRBJ1-2 TRBV5-6 NA CASSSYRNGYTF TGTGCCAGCAGCTCATACAGGAACGGCTACACCTTC
NA TRBJ2-3 TRBV6-6 NA CASSFLRQHTDTQYF TGTGCCAGCAGTTTCCTTCGACAGCACACAGATACGCAGTATTTT
NA TRBJ1-4 TRBV7-2 NA CASSYFREKLFF TGTGCCAGCAGCTACTTTCGGGAAAAACTGTTTTTT
few TRBJ1-2 TRBV2 TRBD1 CASGGQDYGYTF TGTGCCAGCGGAGGACAGGACTATGGCTACACCTTC
few TRBJ1-6 TRBV7-9 NA CASSLPQGNSPLHF TGTGCCAGCAGCTTACCACAGGGAAATTCACCCCTCCACTTT
NA TRBJ1-1 TRBV7-2 NA CASSPARLYTEAFF TGTGCCAGCAGCCCCGCCCGACTCTACACTGAAGCTTTCTTT
NA TRBJ2-1 TRBV11-1 TRBD2 CASSLDGTSGYEQFF TGTGCCAGCAGCTTAGATGGGACTAGCGGTTATGAGCAGTTCTTC
NA TRBJ1-4 TRBV4-1 NA CASSLRVTGQSTNEKLFF TGCGCCAGCAGCCTTCGAGTGACAGGTCAATCAACTAATGAAAAACTGTTTTTT
NA TRBJ2-1 TRBV5-1 TRBD2 CASSLTGTNSYNEQFF TGCGCCAGCAGCTTGACCGGGACTAACTCCTACAATGAGCAGTTCTTC
NA TRBJ1-2 TRBV19 TRBD1 CASQDRDYGYTF TGTGCCAGTCAGGACAGGGACTATGGCTACACCTTC
few TRBJ1-1 TRBV6-5 NA CASSMRGANTEAFF TGTGCCAGCAGTATGCGGGGGGCCAACACTGAAGCTTTCTTT
NA TRBJ2-3 TRBV2 TRBD2 CASRGGLAGGTDTQYF TGTGCCAGCAGGGGGGGACTAGCGGGGGGCACAGATACGCAGTATTTT
NA TRBJ2-5 TRBV19 TRBD2 CASSIESLAEQETQYF TGTGCCAGTAGTATTGAGAGTCTAGCGGAGCAAGAGACCCAGTACTTC
NA TRBJ2-7 TRBV5-1 NA CASSLVQRSSYEQYF TGCGCCAGCAGCTTGGTCCAGAGGAGCTCCTACGAGCAGTACTTC
NA TRBJ1-6 TRBV7-9 TRBD1 CASSRAPGTGTYF TGTGCCAGCAGCCGCGCGCCCGGGACAGGGACGTACTTT
NA TRBJ1-2 TRBV30 NA CAWSGKNPGNTF TGTGCCTGGAGTGGGAAAAACCCGGGGAACACCTTC
NA TRBJ2-1 TRBV2 TRBD2 CASSELLAGVSNEQFF TGTGCCAGCAGTGAATTGCTAGCGGGGGTTTCGAATGAGCAGTTCTTC
NA TRBJ2-6 TRBV28 NA CASSLRTASGANVLTF TGTGCCAGCAGTTTACGGACAGCCTCTGGGGCCAACGTCCTGACTTTC
NA TRBJ1-6 TRBV6-5 TRBD1 CASSSDRVSYNSPLHF TGTGCCAGCAGTTCCGACAGGGTTTCCTATAATTCACCCCTCCACTTT
NA TRBJ2-3 TRBV15 NA CATSERGVSTDTQYF TGTGCCACCAGCGAACGCGGGGTAAGCACAGATACGCAGTATTTT
once TRBJ1-1 TRBV7-2 TRBD1 CASSSQGELGEAFF TGTGCCAGCAGCTCTCAGGGGGAGTTGGGTGAAGCTTTCTTT
NA TRBJ1-1 TRBV29-1 NA CSVGRTDTEAFF TGCAGCGTTGGAAGGACAGACACTGAAGCTTTCTTT
NA TRBJ2-7 TRBV18 TRBD1 CASSHRTGGADEQYF TGTGCCAGCTCACACCGGACAGGGGGCGCGGACGAGCAGTACTTC
once TRBJ1-2 TRBV30 NA CAWSDSVGGYTF TGTGCCTGGAGTGACTCGGTCGGGGGCTACACCTTC
NA TRBJ2-5 TRBV7-9 TRBD1 CASSLGDRGWETQYF TGTGCCAGCAGCTTAGGGGACAGGGGTTGGGAGACCCAGTACTTC
once TRBJ1-1 TRBV5-1 NA CASSLLQENTEAFF TGCGCCAGCAGCTTGCTACAGGAGAACACTGAAGCTTTCTTT
NA TRBJ1-6 TRBV13 TRBD1 CASSLGGQANSPLHF TGTGCCAGCAGCTTGGGGGGACAGGCTAATTCACCCCTCCACTTT
NA TRBJ2-1 TRBV19 NA CASSIVGGRSNEQFF TGTGCCAGTAGTATAGTCGGGGGAAGGTCCAATGAGCAGTTCTTC
NA TRBJ1-2 TRBV19 TRBD1 CASSMPATGNYGYTF TGTGCCAGTAGTATGCCCGCGACAGGGAACTATGGCTACACCTTC
NA TRBJ2-7 TRBV4-1 TRBD2 CASSQEETSGGAIEDF TGCGCCAGCAGCCAAGAGGAGACTAGCGGGGGGGCCATCGAAGACTTC